This T cell receptor (beta chain) was recovered during a study of blood T cell repertoires in COVID-19 (dated by TCRdb to 2018 to 2021). Regarding the research as a whole: Samples covering the acute and convalescent phases of COVID-19 were provided by collaborators in the United States, Italy and Spain. The prospective study material was composed of cDNA or gDNA derived from T cells, B-cell-depleted T cells, or PBMCs. The dataset comprised deeply sampled blood TCRbeta repertoires from subjects exposed to, actively infected with, or recovered from COVID-19. The repertoires were released in a freely available public database meant as a resource for research on the immune response to SARS-CoV-2. The samples were drawn from two sources: the first 160 participants of the ongoing ImmuneRACE study, and some 1,300 subjects contributed by 6 global collaborators. Nearly every sample came with metadata listing a de-identified subject ID, COVID-19 status, age in years and sex. Where available, HLA class I and class II types were obtained from metadata supplied by the sample provider rather than from assay-based typing. Overall study outcomes, separate from this receptor: Clinical and demographic metadata were provided uncurated, with the amount varying by source and participant.

Notes on this clone: Its antigen specificity is not known. No much larger clone exists at a distance of one base, and base qualities are not known.

The germline V and J ends show losses of 3 bases and 4 bases respectively, and no gene match explains 4 bases of the junction. In the germline V gene, CDR1 corresponds to SGDLS and CDR2 to YYNGEE. The CDR3 holds 14 amino acids from the cysteine to the phenylalanine. Of the read, only the CDR3 DNA is kept; its 42 bases are in frame from base 1. Each collaborating institution followed its own protocols to collect whole blood in K2EDTA tubes. For TCRbeta analysis, collaborators shipped samples in one of three forms: frozen whole blood, isolated PBMCs, or DNA extracted from either of those sample types. The immunoSEQ Assay, a bias-controlled multiplex PCR, was used to amplify TCRbeta CDR3 regions from genomic DNA. In the authors' own workflow: Within the assay, amplification of reference gene primers was used to estimate how many nucleated cells each sample contained. Sequence reads were collapsed and filtered to measure the absolute abundance of every unique TCRbeta CDR3 rearrangement. For each sample, productive Simpson clonality was calculated as the square root of Simpson's diversity index over productive rearrangements. In TCRdb, the immuneACCESS table is reduced to in-frame sequences with V and J assigned. These tables do not hold every clone; where another copy was compared, an unresolved V gene accounts for under half, and the others remain unexplained. Clone size and V and J calls were adopted from that table, with D and trimming inferred from the DNA. Present in this sample are over 65,000 clones, 70% to 90% of which were seen just once. The ten top clones hold roughly 8% of the sample.

Specimen: peripheral blood. This sequence originates from a man under 40 with acute or convalescent COVID-19. The chain joins TRBV9 to TRBJ1-5, and TRBD1 matches 7 of the central bases. The CDR3 region has the sequence CASSATGLNQPQHF. The nucleotides read TGTGCCAGCAGCGCGACAGGGCTGAATCAGCCCCAGCATTTT. The CDR3, completed at both ends by the reference TRBV9 and TRBJ1-5 genes, gives the full variable domain DSGVTQTPKHLITATGQRVTLRCSPRSGDLSVYWYQQSLDQGLQFLIQYYNGEERAKGNILERFSAQQFPDLHSELNLSSLELGDSALYFCASSATGLNQPQHFGDGTRLSIL.